This T cell receptor (beta chain) was sequenced in a study of ipilimumab plus nivolumab after autologous stem cell transplantation. Sequenced by immunoSEQ multiplex PCR; TCRdb stores in-frame clones only, minus some. The sample yields approximately 80,000 clones, about 83% seen once. The CDR3 runs to 13 residues. The ends were cut back, 6 bases at V and 2 bases at J, with 9 bases in the middle. The germline V gene has CDR1 WNHNN and CDR2 SYGVQD (reference sequence). The chain uses TRBV10-1 and TRBJ2-3; no firm D call. The origin of this receptor is a male donor with diffuse large B-cell lymphoma. Material: PBMCs, obtained in a trial of ipilimumab plus nivolumab as post-transplant consolidation. CDR3 sequence reads: CASSPGYTDTQYF. CDR3 nucleotide sequence: TGCGCCAGCAGCCCAGGTTACACAGATACGCAGTATTTT.